A single sample is the source of the 19 T cell receptor beta chains below, sequenced in a study of cytomegalovirus exposure and HLA in healthy donors. Sequencing used immunoSEQ multiplex PCR; TCRdb keeps in-frame clones, though not all of them. The sample records 250,000 to 400,000 clones, approximately 85% being singletons. Sequenced: PBMCs. Receptors originate from a young man in good health and CMV-seronegative.

This chain links TRBV4-3 with TRBJ1-1; maybe TRBD1 (5 bases). V gave up 1 base and J gave up 9 bases, with 9 bases separating them. This CDR3 has 12 residues. Germline lookup yields CDR1 LGHNA and CDR2 YSLEER. The CDR3 bases are TGCGCCAGCAGCCAAGTGGGGGGGAAAGCTTTCTTT. Translation: CASSQVGGKAFF.

The chain links TRBV6-1 to TRBJ1-1; TRBD1 is a possible D gene (6 bases). V was trimmed by 4 bases and J by 6 bases, leaving 15 bases between them. The CDR3 covers 14 residues. Germline loops: CDR1 MNHNS, CDR2 SASEGT. The CDR3 bases are TGTGCCAGCAGTGTTTCAGGGGATAGCGCTGAAGCTTTCTTT. It yields the protein CASSVSGDSAEAFF.

CDR3 amino acids: CASSQEKRGPDEQYF. CDR3 nucleotides: TGCGCCAGCAGCCAAGAGAAGAGGGGGCCAGACGAGCAGTACTTC. This rearrangement joins TRBV4-3 to TRBJ2-7, with 7 bases that match TRBD1. The germline V gene has CDR1 LGHNA and CDR2 YSLEER. The length of the CDR3 is 15 residues. J was trimmed by 5 bases and V by 0 bases; bases with no gene match: 7.

This clone has a single count. This chain joins TRBV27 and TRBJ1-2, with unresolved D. In germline, CDR1 is MNHEY, CDR2 SMNVEV (reference sequence). The CDR3 loop spans 13 amino acids. With 0 bases removed from V and 0 bases from J, the gap between germline ends came to 2 bases. CDR3 residues: CASSLSANYGYTF. CDR3 nucleotides: TGTGCCAGCAGTTTATCCGCTAACTATGGCTACACCTTC.

V usage is TRBV18 and J usage is TRBJ2-3; no clear D gene. CDR3 length: 14 amino acids. Trimming removed 3 bases from V and 3 bases from J, with 10 bases in between. In germline, CDR1 is KGHSH, CDR2 LQKENI. The CDR3 loop reads CASSPPHATDTQYF. DNA of the CDR3: TGTGCCAGCTCACCCCCGCACGCGACAGATACGCAGTATTTT.

This chain uses TRBV20-1 with TRBJ2-7, with a tentative D call TRBD1 (6 bases). V lost 7 bases and J 6 bases, leaving 13 bases between the germline ends. The CDR3 has 11 amino acids. The germline gives CDR1 DFQATT, CDR2 SNEGSKA (reference sequence). The CDR3 spells CSGNREREQYF. Here the CDR3 DNA reads TGCAGTGGAAACAGGGAACGCGAGCAGTACTTC.

The chain uses TRBV5-1 and TRBJ2-3; tentatively, D is TRBD2 (6 bases). CDR1 is SGHRS and CDR2 is YFSETQ in the germline V gene. Between the trimmed V and J ends, which lost 2 bases and 3 bases, there was a span of 16 bases. The CDR3 loop spans 16 amino acids. CDR3 sequence reads: CASSFGGAEVTDTQYF. The DNA of the CDR3 is TGCGCCAGCAGCTTTGGCGGGGCGGAGGTGACAGATACGCAGTATTTT. Combining the CDR3 with reference TRBV5-1 and TRBJ2-3 gives the whole variable domain KAGVTQTPRYLIKTRGQQVTLSCSPISGHRSVSWYQQTPGQGLQFLFEYFSETQRNKGNFPGRFSGRQFSNSRSEMNVSTLELGDSALYLCASSFGGAEVTDTQYFGPGTRLTVL.

The gene calls are TRBV2 and TRBJ1-5; weak D call: TRBD1 (5 bases). The germline V gene has CDR1 SNHLY and CDR2 FYNNEI. The V and J ends lost 3 bases and 5 bases respectively, with 14 bases between them. This CDR3 spans 15 amino acids. The CDR3 reads CASSEGSNRYQPQHF. The DNA for the CDR3 is TGTGCCAGCAGTGAGGGGTCGAACAGGTATCAGCCCCAGCATTTT.

The chain links TRBV29-1 to TRBJ2-1; 10 bases are a match to TRBD2. J lost 4 bases, V lost 1 base, and 4 bases had no gene match. The CDR3 spans 15 residues. The V gene's germline CDR1 is SQVTM and CDR2 ANQGSEA. The CDR3 DNA sequence: TGCAGCGTTGAAGGCCTAGCGGGGGCTTACAATGAGCAGTTCTTC. Its translation is CSVEGLAGAYNEQFF.

The gene calls are TRBV19 and TRBJ1-2; no clear D. The V gene lost 3 bases and the J gene lost 0 bases, with 11 bases spanning the gap. CDR3 length: 15 residues. Germline V gene lookup returns CDR1 LNHDA and CDR2 SQIVND (reference sequence). For the CDR3, the DNA is TGTGCCAGTAGTATTCTGGGCAACTCTAACTATGGCTACACCTTC. It yields the protein CASSILGNSNYGYTF.

The V gene is TRBV9, the J gene TRBJ2-3; D is possibly TRBD2 (7 bases). Germline V gene data show CDR1 as SGDLS and CDR2 as YYNGEE. This CDR3 has 18 amino acids. V was pared by 4 bases and J by 0 bases, with 21 bases between. CDR3 protein: CASSSRRRGGTSTDTQYF. The DNA for the CDR3 is TGTGCCAGCAGCTCAAGAAGGAGGGGGGGGACTAGCACAGATACGCAGTATTTT.

The rearrangement links TRBV7-8 to TRBJ2-5, with TRBD1 identical over 11 bases. Germline CDR1 reads SGHVS; CDR2 reads FQNEAQ. The CDR3 is 14 residues long. V lost 6 bases and J lost 5; bases outside the gene matches: 5. The CDR3 sequence is CASSRTGGGETQYF. CDR3 DNA sequence: TGTGCCAGCAGTAGGACAGGGGGCGGGGAGACCCAGTACTTC.

The chain recombines TRBV7-9 with TRBJ2-7, with D possibly TRBD1 on 7 matching bases. CDR3 length equals 14 residues. Germline-derived CDR1 and CDR2 are SEHNR and FQNEAQ (reference sequence). V lost 4 bases and J lost 2, with 12 bases in between. This chain's CDR3 is CASSSGDSPYEQYF. DNA of the CDR3: TGTGCCAGCAGCTCGGGGGACAGTCCCTACGAGCAGTACTTC.

The CDR3 is CASSVLQATNEKLFF. The CDR3 nucleotides read TGTGCCAGCAGTGTACTCCAGGCAACTAATGAAAAACTGTTTTTT. The chain uses TRBV6-1 and TRBJ1-4; D call uncertain. CDR3 size: 15 residues. V was cut by 4 bases and J by 0 bases, with 9 bases left in between. Germline CDR1 is MNHNS and CDR2 is SASEGT.

This chain's CDR3 is CASSTSNTEAFF. Here the CDR3 DNA reads TGTGCCAGCAGCACTTCCAACACTGAAGCTTTCTTT. This chain joins TRBV11-3 and TRBJ1-1, with no clear D. Germline loops: CDR1 SGHNT, CDR2 YENEEA. Between the trimmed V and J ends, which lost 5 bases and 2 bases, there was a span of 6 bases. The CDR3 contains 12 residues.

The chain couples TRBV30 to TRBJ2-7; D possibly corresponds to TRBD2 (5 bases). This CDR3 is 15 amino acids long. Germline V CDR1 and CDR2: GTSNPN, SVGIG (reference sequence). V was shortened by 5 bases and J by 0 bases, with 17 bases between the two germline ends. The CDR3 loop reads CAWGPDIRDSYEQYF. CDR3 in DNA: TGTGCCTGGGGCCCGGATATACGGGACTCCTACGAGCAGTACTTC.

The chain has TRBV19 and TRBJ2-5; possible D gene TRBD2, 5 bases. There are 13 residues in the CDR3. CDR1 is LNHDA and CDR2 is SQIVND in the germline V gene (reference sequence). The ends were cut back, 8 bases at V and 7 bases at J, with 17 bases in the middle. CDR3 DNA sequence: TGTGCCAGTGCTGAGGGCACCCCCGGGACCCAGTACTTC. Encoded protein: CASAEGTPGTQYF.

This sequence joins TRBV19 and TRBJ1-2; D call uncertain. V was clipped by 1 base and J by 5 bases, with 11 bases between them. CDR3 length: 14 residues. Germline loops: CDR1 LNHDA, CDR2 SQIVND (reference sequence). CDR3 in DNA: TGTGCCAGTAGTATAGTTAGCGGGGATTATGGCTACACCTTC. As protein: CASSIVSGDYGYTF.

The rearrangement links TRBV4-1 to TRBJ1-6, with D unresolved. V gave up 1 base and J gave up 8 bases, with 12 bases separating them. The CDR3 is 15 residues long. Germline assignment: CDR1 MGHRA and CDR2 YSYEKL. The CDR3 nucleotides read TGCGCCAGCAGCCAAGGAGGGAGTGGGTATTCACCCCTCCACTTT. This encodes CASSQGGSGYSPLHF.